A selection of T cell receptor beta chains follows, all from one sample in a study of T cell repertoires in cytomegalovirus infection. A single record per CDR3 protein comes from TCRdb applying MiXCR to the reads. The sample holds approximately 190,000 distinct CDR3 sequences; roughly 27% are singletons and the top ten take 31%. Sequencing input: PBMCs. All receptors come from a human donor in good health (CMV status not recorded). Some clones in this sample may be carry-over from other donors' samples. The CDR3 runs from the conserved cysteine through the conserved F or W.

TRBJ1-1 | TRBV12-3/TRBV12-4 | CASSFGSRGLNTEAFF
TRBJ2-5 | TRBV20-1 | CSASGLRAPEETQYF
TRBJ2-2 | TRBV7-3 | CASSRMGGRNTGELFF
TRBJ1-2 | TRBV5-1 | CASSLAGDGDYGYTF
TRBJ2-2 | TRBV12-3/TRBV12-4 | CASSVTGRELFF
TRBJ1-5 | TRBV15 | CATSRDWTEGQPQHF
TRBJ2-5 | TRBV11-2 | CASSFGLAGGPGQETQYF
TRBJ2-4 | TRBV2 | CASSESGPGNIQYF
TRBJ2-4 | TRBV7-9 | CASSLRGSEAIAKNIQYF
TRBJ1-2 | TRBV18 | CASSPTGQLNYGYTF
TRBJ2-7 | TRBV29-1 | CSVRQGNSYEQYF
TRBJ1-1 | TRBV12-3/TRBV12-4 | CASSLQTGGTEAFF
TRBJ1-1 | TRBV28 | CASSPAGIEAFF
TRBJ1-1 | TRBV7-8 | CASRTDTVSTEAFF
TRBJ2-7 | TRBV19 | CASSTSGNEQYF
TRBJ1-1 | TRBV7-2 | CASSLDGALTAFF
TRBJ1-5 | TRBV4-2 | CASSQEGGSGNQPQHF
TRBJ2-1 | TRBV7-6 | CASSLGRRLAGGRNVHEQFF
TRBJ2-5 | TRBV20-1 | CSAREQETQYF
TRBJ2-5 | TRBV20-1 | CSAKNGTGARETQYF
TRBJ1-5 | TRBV20-1 | CSARLQGLSQPQHF
TRBJ2-1 | TRBV20-1 | CSARRGGYNEQFF
TRBJ2-7 | TRBV20-1 | CSARPLGRGATYEQYF
TRBJ2-3 | TRBV7-2 | CASSFRQSTDTQYF
TRBJ1-1 | TRBV20-1 | CSARVVREAFF
TRBJ2-6 | TRBV19 | CASTTRETAGANVLTF
TRBJ1-2 | TRBV6-5 | CASSSDKDRGRRGYTF
TRBJ2-1 | TRBV12-3/TRBV12-4 | CASSYRDPGSEQFF
TRBJ1-5 | TRBV7-9 | CASSPGGGNQPQHF
TRBJ2-7 | TRBV7-2 | CASSRRWGEQYF
TRBJ1-2 | TRBV12-3/TRBV12-4 | CASNLQESYGYTF
TRBJ1-1 | TRBV7-9 | CASSLDLGNTEAFF
TRBJ1-1 | TRBV7-3 | CASSLGTGDTNTEAFF
TRBJ2-3 | TRBV7-9 | CASSPDDTQYF
TRBJ1-2 | TRBV12-3/TRBV12-4 | CASSPPTGMGYGYTF
TRBJ2-3 | TRBV18 | CASSELAGTDTQYF
TRBJ2-1 | TRBV5-1 | CASSLAADSSYNEQFF
TRBJ1-2 | TRBV4-1 | CASSHPSNYGYTF
TRBJ1-1 | TRBV7-8 | CASNGGENTEAFF
TRBJ2-7 | TRBV12-3/TRBV12-4 | CASSLIIGPAAYEQYF
TRBJ1-5 | TRBV7-2 | CASSLAQGAVNQPQHF
TRBJ2-2 | TRBV15 | CATSRDWGESTGELFF
TRBJ1-2 | TRBV7-9 | CASRLGSGSSDGYTF
TRBJ2-7 | TRBV2 | CASGQLYSYEQYF
TRBJ2-5 | TRBV14 | CASSHSRDHQETQYF
TRBJ1-5 | TRBV19 | CASSSTPVREPQHF
TRBJ2-7 | TRBV7-8 | CASSLVQSYEQYF
TRBJ2-6 | TRBV6-5 | CASSRTGSSGANVLTF
TRBJ2-5 | TRBV7-3 | CASSSNPGSQETQYF
TRBJ1-2 | TRBV12-3/TRBV12-4 | CASSPDRGNYGYTF
TRBJ1-6 | TRBV7-2 | CASSSDRLSPLHF
TRBJ2-2 | TRBV20-1 | CSARNGGELFF
TRBJ2-7 | TRBV11-2 | CASSLVRRGYEQYF